What follows are 32 T cell receptor beta chains derived from one specimen sequenced in a study of cytomegalovirus exposure and HLA in healthy donors. The PCR employed 60 Vbeta primers together with 13 Jbeta primers. Sequencing used immunoSEQ multiplex PCR; TCRdb keeps in-frame clones, though not all of them. Of about 160,000 clones listed, 82% are singletons. Sample: PBMCs. The receptor source for this set is a male donor in good health and CMV-seropositive.

This clone showed up just a few times. The CDR3 sequence: CASSQVTPGGANIQYF. CDR3 nucleotides: TGCGCCAGCAGCCAAGTTACTCCTGGGGGGGCGAACATTCAGTACTTC. V usage is TRBV4-3 and J usage is TRBJ2-4, with D perhaps matching TRBD2 (7 bases). This CDR3 is built from 16 residues. Germline V gene sequence: CDR1 LGHNA, CDR2 YSLEER. Deletions cut 1 base from V and 7 bases from J, with 17 bases between.

This sequence joins TRBV6-6 and TRBJ1-5, with D perhaps TRBD1 (6 bases). The V end lost 5 bases, the J end lost 3 bases, and 11 bases lay between the germline ends. This CDR3 is 14 amino acids long. CDR1 and CDR2 from the germline V gene are MNHNY and SVGAGI (reference sequence). The CDR3 DNA reads TGTGCCAGCAGTCAGGACAGTCACAATCAGCCCCAGCATTTT. Its translation: CASSQDSHNQPQHF.

This clone was recorded once. CDR3 loop: CASSEATSRSYNEQFF. The DNA for the CDR3 is TGTGCCAGCAGTGAAGCGACTAGTAGGTCCTACAATGAGCAGTTCTTC. The chain recombines TRBV6-1 with TRBJ2-1; a weak D match, TRBD2 (6 bases). Trimming removed 0 bases from V and 1 base from J, with 10 bases in between. The CDR3 extends over 16 amino acids. The germline V gene encodes CDR1 MNHNS and CDR2 SASEGT.

The V call is TRBV6-5, the J call TRBJ1-5; 7 nucleotides align to TRBD1. With V trimmed by 6 bases and J by 2 bases, 7 bases remained unmatched. This CDR3 is 15 amino acids long. CDR1 is MNHEY and CDR2 is SVGAGI in the germline V gene. Here the CDR3 reads CASSLGGLGNQPQHF. Written as DNA, the CDR3 is TGTGCCAGCAGCCTAGGGGGCTTGGGCAATCAGCCCCAGCATTTT.

This chain connects TRBV27 to TRBJ2-1; 9 nucleotides align to TRBD1. This CDR3 has 15 residues. V lost 6 bases and J lost 2; bases outside the gene matches: 5. Germline CDR1 is MNHEY and CDR2 is SMNVEV (reference sequence). CDR3 in DNA: TGTGCCAGCAGCCCCGGACAGGGGCCCTACAATGAGCAGTTCTTC. Translated: CASSPGQGPYNEQFF.

The J gene is TRBJ2-7, the V gene TRBV19, with D tentatively TRBD2 (6 bases). Germline values: CDR1 LNHDA, CDR2 SQIVND (reference sequence). This CDR3 comprises 14 residues. V was clipped by 5 bases and J by 2 bases, with 13 bases between them. The CDR3 protein is CASSRRDFPYEQYF. In nucleotides, the CDR3 is TGTGCCAGTAGTCGCCGGGACTTTCCCTACGAGCAGTACTTC.

The V call is TRBV5-5, the J call TRBJ1-3, with TRBD1 matching 7 bases. The V segment lost 3 bases and the J segment 1 base; nucleotides outside the gene matches: 1. This CDR3 comprises 14 residues. Germline lookup yields CDR1 SGHKS and CDR2 YYEKEE (reference sequence). The CDR3 protein is CASSSGGSGNTIYF. CDR3 nucleotides: TGTGCCAGCAGCTCAGGGGGGTCTGGAAACACCATATATTTT.

J is TRBJ1-1 and V is TRBV5-4, with a tentative D call TRBD1 (5 bases). V was clipped by 0 bases and J by 10 bases, with 13 bases between them. The CDR3 runs 13 residues. CDR1 SGHNT and CDR2 YYREEE come from the germline V gene (reference sequence). Here the CDR3 reads CASSLVTGLGAFF. The CDR3 DNA reads as TGTGCCAGCAGCTTGGTTACAGGCCTGGGAGCTTTCTTT.

The rearrangement links TRBV10-3 to TRBJ1-4; perhaps TRBD1 as D (6 bases). CDR1 and CDR2 (germline): ENHRY, SYGVKD. The V end was cut by 4 bases, the J end by 4 bases, with 19 bases between. This CDR3 is built from 17 residues. Here the CDR3 DNA reads TGTGCCATCAGTGGGGGGCCGGACCGAGAACATAATGAAAAACTGTTTTTT. It translates to CAISGGPDREHNEKLFF.

This chain joins TRBV5-4 and TRBJ2-1; 7 bases agree with TRBD1. The CDR3 is 11 residues long. V lost 4 bases, J lost 15 bases, and 7 bases stayed unmatched. Germline values: CDR1 SGHNT, CDR2 YYREEE (reference sequence). Here the CDR3 DNA reads TGTGCCAGCAGCGAAGGACAGGCGCGGTTCTTC. The encoded protein is CASSEGQARFF.

The rearrangement joins TRBV2 to TRBJ1-4; D is perhaps TRBD1 (5 bases). The V gene's germline CDR1 is SNHLY and CDR2 FYNNEI. V was pared by 6 bases and J by 3 bases, with 14 bases between. This CDR3 comprises 15 residues. This CDR3 reads CASSLQGFPNEKLFF. In nucleotides, the CDR3 is TGTGCCAGCAGCTTGCAGGGATTCCCTAATGAAAAACTGTTTTTT.

As to this clone: This same CDR3 is encoded by further DNA sequences in the sample. The genes are TRBV5-1 and TRBJ1-5, with no clear D. Trimming cost V 0 bases and J 0 bases, with 7 bases left between them. In germline, CDR1 is SGHRS, CDR2 YFSETQ. The CDR3 runs 15 residues. The CDR3 region is CASSLDGSSNQPQHF. The CDR3, as DNA: TGCGCCAGCAGCTTGGATGGCTCTAGCAATCAGCCCCAGCATTTT.

V usage is TRBV19 and J usage is TRBJ2-5; 9 nucleotides align to TRBD1. V was clipped by 5 bases and J by 5 bases; unmatched bases: 6. Germline CDR1 LNHDA, CDR2 SQIVND (reference sequence). The CDR3 is 14 residues long. The CDR3 sequence is CASSAGQGIETQYF. The DNA for the CDR3 is TGTGCCAGTAGTGCAGGACAGGGGATTGAGACCCAGTACTTC.

V usage is TRBV14 and J usage is TRBJ2-7; a weak D match, TRBD2 (6 bases). V lost 2 bases, J lost 3 bases, and 14 bases lay in between. The germline CDR1 and CDR2 sequences are SGHDN and FVKESK. This CDR3 contains 15 residues. Written as DNA, the CDR3 is TGTGCCAGCAGCCAACTTGGCGCGGGGTTCTACGAGCAGTACTTC. It is translated as CASSQLGAGFYEQYF.

The chain combines TRBV15 with TRBJ2-7, with D unresolved. The V gene's germline CDR1 is LNHNV and CDR2 YYDKDF (reference sequence). V was cut by 3 bases and J by 0 bases, with 6 bases left in between. The CDR3 extends over 13 amino acids. DNA of the CDR3: TGTGCCACCAGCAGCCGCGTCTCCTACGAGCAGTACTTC. Translating it yields CATSSRVSYEQYF.

This clone was found a few times. The rearrangement uses TRBV27 and TRBJ2-2; 8 nucleotides align to TRBD1. The J segment lost 2 bases and the V segment lost 4 bases, leaving 3 bases of the junction unmatched. CDR1 is MNHEY, CDR2 SMNVEV, per germline (reference sequence). The CDR3 totals 15 residues. CDR3 DNA: TGTGCCAGCAGTTATGACAGGGGAAACACCGGGGAGCTGTTTTTT. This codes for CASSYDRGNTGELFF.

Comments on this clone: Germline and junction disagree at one end, which may indicate a read error. CDR3 coding DNA: TGTGCCAGCATCCAAAGGGGGTCGGCTGGGGCCAACGGCCTGACTTTC. It yields the protein CASIQRGSAGANGLTF. The V and J genes are TRBV28 and TRBJ2-6, with D possibly matching TRBD1 (6 bases). The germline gives CDR1 MDHEN, CDR2 SYDVKM. The CDR3 sequence is 16 residues long.

The V call is TRBV5-1, the J call TRBJ2-1; 10 nucleotides match TRBD2. Germline loops: CDR1 SGHRS, CDR2 YFSETQ. The CDR3 has 16 residues. V lost 0 bases, J lost 6 bases, and 6 bases stayed unmatched. The CDR3 region is CASSLASSGSFNEQFF. In DNA form, the CDR3 reads TGCGCCAGCAGCTTGGCTTCTAGCGGGAGTTTCAATGAGCAGTTCTTC.

The V call is TRBV30, the J call TRBJ2-7, with D possibly TRBD2 on 5 matching bases. The germline CDR1 and CDR2 sequences are GTSNPN and SVGIG (reference sequence). The CDR3 runs to 13 residues. Trimming removed 1 base from V and 1 base from J, with 8 bases in between. The CDR3 sequence: CAWSGTLSYEQYF. CDR3 coding DNA: TGTGCCTGGAGTGGGACTCTGTCCTACGAGCAGTACTTC.

As to this clone: Its ends do not fully match the called genes, so a read error is possible. The chain joins TRBV9 to TRBJ2-6; TRBD1 is a possible D gene (5 bases). This CDR3 spans 14 amino acids. Germline V gives CDR1 SGDLS, CDR2 YYNGEE. CDR3 sequence reads: CASSGNSGANGLTF. As DNA, the CDR3 is TGTGCCAGCAGCGGGAACTCTGGGGCCAACGGCCTGACTTTC.

The J gene is TRBJ2-7, the V gene TRBV5-1, with 9 nucleotides matching TRBD1. In germline, CDR1 is SGHRS, CDR2 YFSETQ. The CDR3 totals 15 residues. V gave up 0 bases and J gave up 3 bases; unmatched junction bases: 4. Written as DNA, the CDR3 is TGCGCCAGCAGCTTGGGCGGGACAGGGTTCTACGAGCAGTACTTC. It codes for CASSLGGTGFYEQYF.

The chain employs TRBV10-1 and TRBJ2-7; 10 nucleotides match TRBD1. V was clipped by 3 bases and J by 6 bases; unmatched bases: 5. Germline CDR1 reads WNHNN; CDR2 reads SYGVQD (reference sequence). The CDR3 covers 14 residues. The CDR3 nucleotides are TGCGCCAGCAGTGATACTTGGACAGGGGGCGAGCAGTACTTC. Translated, it gives CASSDTWTGGEQYF.

This chain connects TRBV19 to TRBJ2-7, with 9 bases fitting TRBD2. The V and J ends lost 5 bases and 7 bases, in that order; junction bases with no gene match: 12. The CDR3 loop spans 15 amino acids. The V gene's germline CDR1 is LNHDA and CDR2 SQIVND (reference sequence). CDR3 region: CASSPLTSGRGEQYF. DNA of the CDR3: TGTGCCAGTAGTCCATTGACTAGCGGTAGGGGAGAGCAGTACTTC. The full variable domain, rest sourced from reference TRBV19 and TRBJ2-7, is DGGITQSPKYLFRKEGQNVTLSCEQNLNHDAMYWYRQDPGQGLRLIYYSQIVNDFQKGDIAEGYSVSREKKESFPLTVTSAQKNPTAFYLCASSPLTSGRGEQYFGPGTRLTVT.

The chain couples TRBV11-3 to TRBJ2-6; D is ambiguous. The CDR3 sequence is 16 residues long. Germline assignment: CDR1 SGHNT and CDR2 YENEEA. V lost 4 bases to trimming and J lost 0 bases, with 10 bases between them. For the CDR3, the DNA is TGTGCCAGCAGCTCGTCCCAGAACTCTGGGGCCAACGTCCTGACTTTC. Amino acids: CASSSSQNSGANVLTF.

This chain connects TRBV4-3 to TRBJ1-1; 8 nucleotides agree with TRBD1. The CDR3 totals 17 residues. The germline gives CDR1 LGHNA, CDR2 YSLEER. The V gene end was trimmed by 3 bases and the J gene end by 0 bases; junction bases not matched to a gene: 9. The DNA of the CDR3 is TGCGCCAGCAGCCAGATCACGGCGACAGGGGTGAACACTGAAGCTTTCTTT. Amino acids: CASSQITATGVNTEAFF.

This clone was recorded once. This chain uses TRBV5-4 with TRBJ2-3, with D possibly TRBD2 on 7 matching bases. This CDR3 is built from 15 residues. Trimming stripped 2 bases from V and 1 base from J, with 11 bases between. Germline CDR1 SGHNT, CDR2 YYREEE (reference sequence). The CDR3 bases are TGTGCCAGCAGCTTTCTAGGGGGGGGCACAGATACGCAGTATTTT. Translation gives CASSFLGGGTDTQYF.

J is TRBJ2-2 and V is TRBV11-3; D unresolved. Trimming pared 5 bases from V and 6 bases from J, leaving 10 bases between. The CDR3 is made up of 13 amino acids. In germline, CDR1 is SGHNT, CDR2 YENEEA. The CDR3: CASSPREAGELFF. In nucleotides, the CDR3 is TGTGCCAGCAGCCCGCGTGAGGCCGGGGAGCTGTTTTTT. The full variable domain, its missing parts supplied by reference TRBV11-3 and TRBJ2-2, is EAGVVQSPRYKIIEKKQPVAFWCNPISGHNTLYWYLQNLGQGPELLIRYENEEAVDDSQLPKDRFSAERLKGVDSTLKIQPAELGDSAVYLCASSPREAGELFFGEGSRLTVL.

This clone was observed a handful of times. This sequence joins TRBV28 and TRBJ1-2; no definite D call. Germline-derived CDR1 and CDR2 are MDHEN and SYDVKM. CDR3 size: 14 residues. Deletions cut 5 bases from V and 7 bases from J, with 17 bases between. CDR3 sequence (DNA): TGTGCCAGCAGTACCCCCCCGGTGGTAGTTGGCTACACCTTC. It specifies CASSTPPVVVGYTF.

The V call is TRBV10-1, the J call TRBJ1-3; no reliable D call. V gave up 3 bases and J gave up 3 bases, with 9 bases separating them. CDR3 length equals 14 residues. The V gene's germline CDR1 is WNHNN and CDR2 SYGVQD (reference sequence). The CDR3 DNA follows: TGCGCCAGCAGTGAAGAGACGGGTGGAAACACCATATATTTT. Amino acids: CASSEETGGNTIYF.

The chain carries TRBV29-1 and TRBJ2-2; 10 bases map to TRBD1. Germline trimming cut 7 bases from V and 5 bases from J; bases unmatched to any gene: 7. CDR1 and CDR2 (germline): SQVTM, ANQGSEA. This CDR3 is built from 14 residues. The CDR3 reads CSGWDRGNTGELFF. The CDR3 DNA follows: TGCAGCGGGTGGGACAGGGGCAATACCGGGGAGCTGTTTTTT.

The rearrangement uses TRBV5-5 and TRBJ2-7; the match to TRBD1 covers 8 bases. The germline CDR1 and CDR2 sequences are SGHKS and YYEKEE (reference sequence). CDR3 length equals 16 residues. V was clipped by 4 bases and J by 1 base; unmatched bases: 10. In DNA, the CDR3 is TGTGCCAGCAGCCCACCTAGGACAGGGAATTCCTACGAGCAGTACTTC. Encoded protein: CASSPPRTGNSYEQYF.

For this clone: The same CDR3 can be traced to other DNA sequences in this sample. The chain uses TRBV11-2 and TRBJ2-7; no clear D. The CDR3 totals 13 residues. Germline V gene lookup returns CDR1 SGHAT and CDR2 FQNNGV. Trimming removed 5 bases from V and 0 bases from J, with 8 bases in between. CDR3 coding DNA: TGTGCCAGCAGCCCTCACAGCTCCTACGAGCAGTACTTC. Translating gives CASSPHSSYEQYF.